A selection of T cell receptor beta chains follows, all from one sample in a study of CD8 T cells in ankylosing spondylitis. MiXCR was run by TCRdb on the 5' RACE reads, yielding one entry per CDR3 protein. This table has about 210,000 distinct CDR3 sequences, about 6.7% appearing once. Sample: blood, either unsorted or a sorted T cell fraction (not recorded which). All receptors come from a male donor with ankylosing spondylitis. Both conserved end residues are part of each CDR3. D genes are given only for firm matches. Size is stated for part of the rows, as once, few or many counts, or as a class when the clone is expanded.

cdr3_nt,cdr3_aa,v_call,d_call,j_call,clone_size
TGTGCCAGCAGCCCACAGGACACCAACACTGAAGCTTTCTTT,CASSPQDTNTEAFF,TRBV7-6,-,TRBJ1-1,many
TGTGCCACCCGCCGCGATCGGGGGAGATCCTACAATGAGCAGTTCTTC,CATRRDRGRSYNEQFF,TRBV28,-,TRBJ2-1,many
TGCAGCGTTGTCCTACCTCCGGGGGAGCAGTACTTC,CSVVLPPGEQYF,TRBV29-1,-,TRBJ2-7,many
TGTGCCAGCAGCTTAGTACAGGGAGGCGGGGAGCTGTTTTTT,CASSLVQGGGELFF,TRBV7-9,-,TRBJ2-2,many
TGCAGCGTTGAGGGCAGGGGCCTTTACAATGAGCAGTTCTTC,CSVEGRGLYNEQFF,TRBV29-1,-,TRBJ2-1,many
TGTGCCAGCAGTTCCTCTAGCAATCAGCCCCAGCATTTT,CASSSSSNQPQHF,TRBV27,-,TRBJ1-5,many
TGCGCCAGCAGCTTGGAGGCGGGGGTAAAAACTGAAGCTTTCTTT,CASSLEAGVKTEAFF,TRBV5-1,-,TRBJ1-1,many
TGTGCCAGCAGTTTAGGACCTTCGAGCGGTGAGACCCAGTACTTC,CASSLGPSSGETQYF,TRBV12-3/TRBV12-4,-,TRBJ2-5,many
TGTGCCAGCAGCGAAAAGGGGACACCCTCCTACGAGCAGTACTTC,CASSEKGTPSYEQYF,TRBV6-1,-,TRBJ2-7,few
TGTGCTAGTGCCCTTTGGAACACTGAAGCTTTCTTT,CASALWNTEAFF,TRBV12-5,-,TRBJ1-1,-
TGTGCCAGCAGCAAGGGGGGGAACACTGAAGCTTTCTTT,CASSKGGNTEAFF,TRBV7-9,-,TRBJ1-1,many
TGCAGCGTTGAAGATCGACAACCCTGCAATCAGCCCCAGCATTTT,CSVEDRQPCNQPQHF,TRBV29-1,-,TRBJ1-5,many
TGTGCCAGCAGCCTCGGGGAGCTGTTTTTT,CASSLGELFF,TRBV11-2,-,TRBJ2-2,-
TGTGCCATCAGTGACCCCCCACAGGGGTTGGTGACCCAGTACTTC,CAISDPPQGLVTQYF,TRBV10-3,TRBD1,TRBJ2-5,many
TGTGCCAGCAGTTTAATTGGGACTAGCGGGAGGGTCGGAGAGCAGTACTTC,CASSLIGTSGRVGEQYF,TRBV27,TRBD2,TRBJ2-7,-
TGCGCCAGCAGCCAAGGGTGGGGCGGACAGTCGGCCACTGAAGCTTTCTTT,CASSQGWGGQSATEAFF,TRBV4-1,-,TRBJ1-1,many
TGTGCCAGCCGGGGCGGGATTAGCTACGAGCAGTACTTC,CASRGGISYEQYF,TRBV11-2,-,TRBJ2-7,many
TGTGCCAGCAGTTACTCGTGGGCCTCGACCTACGAGCAGTACTTC,CASSYSWASTYEQYF,TRBV6-2/TRBV6-3,-,TRBJ2-7,few
TGTGCCACCAGTGCAGGAGGGCAAGAGACCCAGTACTTC,CATSAGGQETQYF,TRBV24-1,-,TRBJ2-5,many
TGTGCCAGCAGCTTACCAACCACTGAAGCTTTCTTT,CASSLPTTEAFF,TRBV7-9,-,TRBJ1-1,many
TGTGCCAGCAGCCGAAATATCGACAGGGGGCAAGGGGAGCAGTACTTC,CASSRNIDRGQGEQYF,TRBV3-1,TRBD1,TRBJ2-7,-
TGTGCCAGCAAACCGGCCAACCAAGAGACCCAGTACTTC,CASKPANQETQYF,TRBV12-3/TRBV12-4,-,TRBJ2-5,-
TGTGCCAGCTCACCCCGGACAGGAGAAGTCGATTCCTACGAGCAGTACTTC,CASSPRTGEVDSYEQYF,TRBV18,TRBD1,TRBJ2-7,-
TGCGCCAGCATGGGGGAGAGTTACTATGGCTACACCTTC,CASMGESYYGYTF,TRBV5-1,-,TRBJ1-2,many
TGTGCCAGCACCCCGGGACAGTATGATGGCTACACCTTC,CASTPGQYDGYTF,TRBV6-1,TRBD1,TRBJ1-2,many
TGCGCCAGCAGCCGCATACTAGAGGCTGAGCAGTTCTTC,CASSRILEAEQFF,TRBV4-3,-,TRBJ2-1,many
TGTGCCAGCAGCCTTCGACAGGGTCATAATGAAAAACTGTTTTTT,CASSLRQGHNEKLFF,TRBV14,TRBD1,TRBJ1-4,many
TGTGCCAGCAGCGCCACCCCGGGAGGCGACCTTAACTATGGCTACACCTTC,CASSATPGGDLNYGYTF,TRBV9,-,TRBJ1-2,many
TGTGCCAGCAAGGGGGGGGGTAACTATGGCTACACCTTC,CASKGGGNYGYTF,TRBV28,-,TRBJ1-2,many
TGTGCCAGCAGCTTAATAGCGGGAGGGGGGGAGACCCAGTACTTC,CASSLIAGGGETQYF,TRBV7-2,TRBD2,TRBJ2-5,-
TGCGCCAGCAGCCGAACCGACAGCTACACCGGGGAGCTGTTTTTT,CASSRTDSYTGELFF,TRBV4-3,-,TRBJ2-2,few
TGTGCCAGCAGTTTAATTTCAGATACGCAGTATTTT,CASSLISDTQYF,TRBV12-3/TRBV12-4,-,TRBJ2-3,many
TGTGCCAGCAGTCCGGGACTCTCCTACAATGAGCAGTTCTTC,CASSPGLSYNEQFF,TRBV12-3/TRBV12-4,-,TRBJ2-1,many
TGTGCCAGCAGCTTTCCCTACAATGTCGGGCAGTTCTTC,CASSFPYNVGQFF,TRBV7-2,-,TRBJ2-1,many
TGTGCCACCAGAGATGACAGACTTAGCCAAGAGACCCAGTACTTC,CATRDDRLSQETQYF,TRBV15,-,TRBJ2-5,many
TGTGCCAGCAGCCCACCGGGAGACTACTACGAGCAGTACTTC,CASSPPGDYYEQYF,TRBV12-3/TRBV12-4,-,TRBJ2-7,few
TGTGCCAGCAGCTTAGTTGGTATAAGCACAGATACGCAGTATTTT,CASSLVGISTDTQYF,TRBV11-1,-,TRBJ2-3,-
TGTGCTAGCAGCTTAGTTTTGGGCAACGGGGAGCTGTTTTTT,CASSLVLGNGELFF,TRBV7-7,-,TRBJ2-2,many
TGCGCCAGCAGCCAAGATTCGTCATTCGATTCACCCCTCCACTTT,CASSQDSSFDSPLHF,TRBV4-1,-,TRBJ1-6,many
TGTGCCAGCAGGGGACAGGGCAACTCCTACGAGCAGTACTTC,CASRGQGNSYEQYF,TRBV21-1,-,TRBJ2-7,many
TGTGCCAGTAGAGGGACGGCTTTTAGCACAGATACGCAGTATTTT,CASRGTAFSTDTQYF,TRBV19,-,TRBJ2-3,few
TGCAGCGTTGGAGCGACTAGCGGGTCGGTATACGAGCAGTACTTC,CSVGATSGSVYEQYF,TRBV29-1,TRBD2,TRBJ2-7,many
TGTGCCAGCAGCTCCTTCGGGACAGATACGCAGTATTTT,CASSSFGTDTQYF,TRBV7-9,-,TRBJ2-3,many
TGTGCCAGCAGCCCCACCCGAGCGGGGGGGCTGGAGACCCAGTACTTC,CASSPTRAGGLETQYF,TRBV11-3,TRBD2,TRBJ2-5,-
TGTGCCAGCAGCTCCGGGTTCCTGGCTGTGTTCTACGAGCAGTACTTC,CASSSGFLAVFYEQYF,TRBV7-9,-,TRBJ2-7,many
TGTGCCACCAGCAGAGCGACCGGGAACAATGAGCAGTTCTTC,CATSRATGNNEQFF,TRBV15,-,TRBJ2-1,many